Given below is one TCR beta chain in context. Antigen unknown. Each donor gave one heparinised blood draw averaging about 110 mL. In all sorted populations, purity surpassed 98%. V was cut by 0 bases and J by 5 bases, with 14 bases left in between. This CDR3 is 15 amino acids long. The germline V gene has CDR1 SGDLS and CDR2 YYNGEE. Of the isolated RNA, all was reverse transcribed, and so the sequenced material was expressed TCRB transcripts. Reads from naive, central memory and regulatory T cell samples averaged around 4 million. Sequencing was performed with immunoSEQ multiplex PCR; in TCRdb, only in-frame clones are kept and a portion is missing. The sample has 150,000 to 200,000 clones, around 13% seen once. This specimen belongs to a study of beta chain features in type 1 diabetes. The study, taken as a whole, reports: Naive, central memory and Treg TCRB repertoires appeared more alike in patients than in healthy donors.

The TCR comes from a woman younger than 30 in good health. Sequencing input: central memory CD4+ T cells from blood. The chain employs TRBV9 and TRBJ1-1, with a weak D call TRBD1 (5 bases). The DNA of the CDR3 is TGTGCCAGCAGCGTAGGCGGTGGGGCGCGAACTGAAGCTTTCTTT. Translated, it gives CASSVGGGARTEAFF. The whole variable domain, filled in from reference TRBV9 and TRBJ1-1, reads DSGVTQTPKHLITATGQRVTLRCSPRSGDLSVYWYQQSLDQGLQFLIQYYNGEERAKGNILERFSAQQFPDLHSELNLSSLELGDSALYFCASSVGGGARTEAFFGQGTRLTVV.